These T cell receptor beta chains were read from a single sample in a study of a mutant IDH1 vaccine in newly diagnosed glioma. Here immunoSEQ multiplex PCR was the method, and the copy in TCRdb shows in-frame clones only, minus some. The table has about 65,000 clones, 70% to 90% seen once. These receptors lack a known antigen. The input for sequencing was PBMCs, taken from a glioma patient whose treatment included an IDH1 peptide vaccine. The receptors originated from a young man with glioma. Both conserved end residues are part of each CDR3. D genes are given only for firm matches. Some rows mark clone size as missing; the rest say once, few, many or name a class of expanded clone.

clone size	V gene	D gene	J gene	CDR3 protein	CDR3 DNA
NA	TRBV5-1	NA	TRBJ2-7	CASSLDNSYEQYF	TGCGCCAGCAGCTTGGACAATTCCTACGAGCAGTACTTC
NA	TRBV5-1	NA	TRBJ2-1	CASSLGSSNEQFF	TGCGCCAGCAGCTTGGGCTCCAGCAATGAGCAGTTCTTC
NA	TRBV14	NA	TRBJ1-1	CASSVQGRMNTEAFF	TGTGCCAGCAGCGTACAGGGCAGGATGAACACTGAAGCTTTCTTT
few	TRBV12-5	NA	TRBJ1-4	CASGSGDATNEKLFF	TGTGCTAGTGGTTCTGGGGACGCAACTAATGAAAAACTGTTTTTT
NA	TRBV7-2	NA	TRBJ2-7	CASSSGTSYEQYF	TGTGCCAGCAGCTCCGGAACCTCCTACGAGCAGTACTTC
NA	TRBV18	TRBD1	TRBJ1-4	CASSPGQAGEKLFF	TGTGCCAGCTCACCAGGACAGGCGGGTGAAAAACTGTTTTTT
NA	TRBV29-1	TRBD2	TRBJ2-7	CSVGGLAGRNYEQYF	TGCAGCGTTGGGGGACTAGCGGGGCGGAACTACGAGCAGTACTTC
NA	TRBV5-1	NA	TRBJ1-3	CASREGLGAGNTIYF	TGCGCCAGCCGGGAAGGGTTGGGGGCAGGAAACACCATATATTTT
NA	TRBV12-5	NA	TRBJ1-1	CASAGEYTEAFF	TGTGCTAGTGCGGGGGAGTACACTGAAGCTTTCTTT
NA	TRBV6-6	TRBD2	TRBJ2-1	CASSYRSGGPNEQFF	TGTGCCAGCAGTTACAGGTCGGGGGGGCCCAATGAGCAGTTCTTC